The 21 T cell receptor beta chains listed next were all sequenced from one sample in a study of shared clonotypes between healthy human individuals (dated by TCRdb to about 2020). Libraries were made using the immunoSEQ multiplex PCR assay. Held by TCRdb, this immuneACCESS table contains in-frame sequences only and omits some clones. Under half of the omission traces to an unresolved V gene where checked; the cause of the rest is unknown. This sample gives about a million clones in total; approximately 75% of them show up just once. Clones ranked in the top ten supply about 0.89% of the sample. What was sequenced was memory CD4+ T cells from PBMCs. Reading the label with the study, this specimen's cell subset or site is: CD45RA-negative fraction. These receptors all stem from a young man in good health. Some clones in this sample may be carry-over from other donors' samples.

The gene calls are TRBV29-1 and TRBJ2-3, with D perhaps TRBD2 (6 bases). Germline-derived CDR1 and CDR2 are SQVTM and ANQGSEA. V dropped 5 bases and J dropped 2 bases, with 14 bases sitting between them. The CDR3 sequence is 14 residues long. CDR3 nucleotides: TGCAGCGTTAGAAGGACTATCAACACAGATACGCAGTATTTT. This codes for CSVRRTINTDTQYF.

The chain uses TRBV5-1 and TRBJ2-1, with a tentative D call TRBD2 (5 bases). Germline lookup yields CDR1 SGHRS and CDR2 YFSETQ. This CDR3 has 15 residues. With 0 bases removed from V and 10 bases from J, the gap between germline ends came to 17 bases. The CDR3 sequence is CASSLAVGLTKEQFF. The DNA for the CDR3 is TGCGCCAGCAGCTTGGCCGTAGGACTCACTAAGGAGCAGTTCTTC.

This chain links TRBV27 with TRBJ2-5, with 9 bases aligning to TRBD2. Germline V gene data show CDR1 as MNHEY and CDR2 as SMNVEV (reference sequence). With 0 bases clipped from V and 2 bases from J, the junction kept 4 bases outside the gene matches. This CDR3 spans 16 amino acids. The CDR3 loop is CASSLSSGRIQETQYF. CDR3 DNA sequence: TGTGCCAGCAGTTTATCAAGCGGGAGGATTCAAGAGACCCAGTACTTC.

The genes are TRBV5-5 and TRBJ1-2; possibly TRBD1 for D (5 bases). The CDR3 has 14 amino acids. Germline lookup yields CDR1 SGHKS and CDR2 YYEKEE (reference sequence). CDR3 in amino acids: CATTPGPANYGYTF. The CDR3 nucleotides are TGTGCTACTACGCCGGGACCAGCTAACTATGGCTACACCTTC.

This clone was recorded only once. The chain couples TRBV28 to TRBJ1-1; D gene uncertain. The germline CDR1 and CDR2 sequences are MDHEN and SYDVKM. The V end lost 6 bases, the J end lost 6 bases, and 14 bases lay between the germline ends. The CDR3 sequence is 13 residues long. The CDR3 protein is CASSTTTGAEAFF. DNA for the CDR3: TGTGCCAGCAGCACGACCACGGGAGCTGAAGCTTTCTTT.

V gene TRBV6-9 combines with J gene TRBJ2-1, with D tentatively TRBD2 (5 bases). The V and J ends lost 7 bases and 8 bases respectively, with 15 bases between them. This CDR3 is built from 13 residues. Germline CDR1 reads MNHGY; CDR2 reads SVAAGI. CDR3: CASILLPGDEQFF. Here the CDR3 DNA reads TGTGCCAGCATTCTCCTTCCCGGGGATGAGCAGTTCTTC.

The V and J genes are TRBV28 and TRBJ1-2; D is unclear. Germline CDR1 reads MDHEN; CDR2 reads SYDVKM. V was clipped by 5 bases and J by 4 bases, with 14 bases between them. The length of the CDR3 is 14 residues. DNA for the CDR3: TGTGCCAGCAGTCCCGCCACAACTTTCTATGGCTACACCTTC. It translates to CASSPATTFYGYTF.

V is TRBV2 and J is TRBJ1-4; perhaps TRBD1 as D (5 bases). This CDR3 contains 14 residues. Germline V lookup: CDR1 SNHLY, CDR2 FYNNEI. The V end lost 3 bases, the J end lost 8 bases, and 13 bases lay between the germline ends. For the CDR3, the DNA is TGTGCCAGCAGTGAGTCACAGAGGGACGAAAAACTGTTTTTT. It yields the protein CASSESQRDEKLFF.

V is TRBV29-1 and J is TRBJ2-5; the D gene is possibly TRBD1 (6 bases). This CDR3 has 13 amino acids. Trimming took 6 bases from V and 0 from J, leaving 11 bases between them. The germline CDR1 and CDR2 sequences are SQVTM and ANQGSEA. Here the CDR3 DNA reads TGCAGCGTCCACGGACAGAACCAAGAGACCCAGTACTTC. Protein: CSVHGQNQETQYF.

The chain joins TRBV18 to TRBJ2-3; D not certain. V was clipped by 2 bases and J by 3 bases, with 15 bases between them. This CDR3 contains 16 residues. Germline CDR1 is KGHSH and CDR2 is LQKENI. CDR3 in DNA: TGTGCCAGCTCACCAGGGGAACTTGTTGGGACAGATACGCAGTATTTT. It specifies CASSPGELVGTDTQYF.

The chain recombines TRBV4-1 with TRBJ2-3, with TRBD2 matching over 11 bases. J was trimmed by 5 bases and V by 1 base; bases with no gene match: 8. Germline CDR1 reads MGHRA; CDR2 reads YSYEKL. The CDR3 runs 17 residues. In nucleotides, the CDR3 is TGCGCCAGCAGCCAAGTTAGCGGGAGGGCCCAGAGAGATACGCAGTATTTT. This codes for CASSQVSGRAQRDTQYF.

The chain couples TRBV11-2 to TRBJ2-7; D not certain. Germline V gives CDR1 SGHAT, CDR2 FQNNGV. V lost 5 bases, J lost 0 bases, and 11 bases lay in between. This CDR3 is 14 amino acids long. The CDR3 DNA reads TGTGCCAGCAGCCTACTTGGGATCTCCTACGAGCAGTACTTC. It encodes CASSLLGISYEQYF.

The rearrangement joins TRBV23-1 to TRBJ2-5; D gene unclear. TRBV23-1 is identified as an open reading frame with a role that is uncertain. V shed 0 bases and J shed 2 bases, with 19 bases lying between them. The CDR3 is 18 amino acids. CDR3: CASSQSGSGQELQETQYF. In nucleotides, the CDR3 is TGCGCCAGCAGTCAATCAGGTTCGGGCCAGGAGCTTCAAGAGACCCAGTACTTC.

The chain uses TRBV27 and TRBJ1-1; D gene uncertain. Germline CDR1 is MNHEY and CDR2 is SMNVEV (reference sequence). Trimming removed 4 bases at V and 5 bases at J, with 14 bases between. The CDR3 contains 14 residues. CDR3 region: CASSSNRVGTEAFF. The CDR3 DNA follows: TGTGCCAGCAGTTCAAACAGAGTGGGGACTGAAGCTTTCTTT.

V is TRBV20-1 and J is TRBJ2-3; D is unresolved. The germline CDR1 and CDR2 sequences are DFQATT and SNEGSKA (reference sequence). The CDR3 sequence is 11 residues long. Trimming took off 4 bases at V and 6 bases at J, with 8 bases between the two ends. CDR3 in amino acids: CSATIADTQYF. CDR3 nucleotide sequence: TGCAGTGCTACGATTGCCGATACGCAGTATTTT.

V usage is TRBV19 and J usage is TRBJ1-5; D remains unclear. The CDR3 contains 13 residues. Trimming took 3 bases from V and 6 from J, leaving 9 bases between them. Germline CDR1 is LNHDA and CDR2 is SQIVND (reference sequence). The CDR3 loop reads CASSILEFQPQHF. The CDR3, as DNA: TGTGCCAGTAGTATCTTGGAGTTTCAGCCCCAGCATTTT.

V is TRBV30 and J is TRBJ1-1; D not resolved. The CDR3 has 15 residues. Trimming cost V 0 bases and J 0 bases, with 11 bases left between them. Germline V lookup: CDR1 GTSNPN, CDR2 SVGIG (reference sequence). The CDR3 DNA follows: TGTGCCTGGAGTGTACGGGAGCGTTTGAACACTGAAGCTTTCTTT. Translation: CAWSVRERLNTEAFF.

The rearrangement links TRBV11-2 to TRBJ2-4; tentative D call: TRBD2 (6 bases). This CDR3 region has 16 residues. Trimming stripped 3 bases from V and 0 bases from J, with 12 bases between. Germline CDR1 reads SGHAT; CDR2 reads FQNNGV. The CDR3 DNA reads TGTGCCAGCAGCTTGTGGGGGGACGTAGCCAAAAACATTCAGTACTTC. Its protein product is CASSLWGDVAKNIQYF.

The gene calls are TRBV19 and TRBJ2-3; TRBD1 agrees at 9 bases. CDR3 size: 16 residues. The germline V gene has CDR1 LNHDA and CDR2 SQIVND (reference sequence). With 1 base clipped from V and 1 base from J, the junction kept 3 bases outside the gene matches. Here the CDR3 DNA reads TGTGCCAGTAGTATAGGGAGGGACAGGGGCACAGATACGCAGTATTTT. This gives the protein CASSIGRDRGTDTQYF.

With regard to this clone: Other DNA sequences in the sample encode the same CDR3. CDR3 nucleotide sequence: TGTGCCAGCTCACCACGACTAGCGGGGACAGATACGCAGTATTTT. The encoded protein is CASSPRLAGTDTQYF. This chain joins TRBV18 and TRBJ2-3; 11 bases agree with TRBD2. The CDR3 is made up of 15 amino acids. V lost 1 base and J lost 3; bases outside the gene matches: 0. Germline CDR1 reads KGHSH; CDR2 reads LQKENI.

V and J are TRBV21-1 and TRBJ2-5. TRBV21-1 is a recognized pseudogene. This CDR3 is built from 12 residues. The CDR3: CASRGSEETQYF. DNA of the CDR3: TGTGCCAGCAGGGGCAGCGAAGAGACCCAGTACTTC.